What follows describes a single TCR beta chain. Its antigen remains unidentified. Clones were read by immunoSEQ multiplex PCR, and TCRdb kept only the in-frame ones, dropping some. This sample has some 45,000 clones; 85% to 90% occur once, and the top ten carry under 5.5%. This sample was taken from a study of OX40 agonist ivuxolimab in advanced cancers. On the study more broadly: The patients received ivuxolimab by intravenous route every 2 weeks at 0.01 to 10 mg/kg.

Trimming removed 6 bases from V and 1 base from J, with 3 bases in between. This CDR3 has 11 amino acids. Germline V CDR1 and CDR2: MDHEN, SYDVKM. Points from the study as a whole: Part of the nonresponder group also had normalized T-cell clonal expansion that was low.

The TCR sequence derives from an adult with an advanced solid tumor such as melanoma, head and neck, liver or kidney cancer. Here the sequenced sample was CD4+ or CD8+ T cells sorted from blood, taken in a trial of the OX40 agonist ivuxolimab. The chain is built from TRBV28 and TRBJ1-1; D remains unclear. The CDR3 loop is CASRSNTEAFF. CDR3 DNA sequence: TGTGCCAGCAGGTCGAACACTGAAGCTTTCTTT.